This record covers a single TCR beta chain. These data belong to a study of T cell changes during pregnancy in multiple sclerosis. V was shortened by 2 bases and J by 7 bases, with 5 bases between the two germline ends. The CDR3 runs 12 residues. The germline gives CDR1 SGHTA, CDR2 FQGTGA. TCRdb keeps only in-frame clones here, not all; method: immunoSEQ multiplex PCR. The sample includes tens of thousands of clones, over 85% seen only once; the top ten take roughly 4.3%. The material was CD8+ T cells from peripheral blood mononuclear cells, obtained after pregnancy. This sequence originates from a female donor with multiple sclerosis, enrolled in a pregnancy study. The chain couples TRBV7-3 to TRBJ2-2; D call uncertain. CDR3: CASSLSVGELFF. CDR3 coding DNA: TGTGCCAGCAGCTTATCGGTCGGGGAGCTGTTTTTT.